Listed below are T cell receptor beta chains from one sample, sequenced in a study of T cells after yellow fever vaccination. TCRdb itself ran the 5' RACE reads through MiXCR, one entry per CDR3 protein. The repertoire holds roughly 180,000 distinct CDR3 sequences, 6.2% seen once, with roughly 3% in the top ten. Material: CD4+ T cells sorted from PBMCs, obtained on the day of the first yellow fever vaccination. The origin of the receptors is a man aged 18 to 35 who received the YFV17D yellow fever vaccine. Both conserved end residues are part of each CDR3. The D gene is left open where the match is weak. Clone size, where shown, is once, few, many, or a class for clones that have expanded.

J: TRBJ2-2
V: TRBV5-1
D: .
size: .
DNA: TGCGCCAGCAGCTTGGCCGTAACCGGGGAGCTGTTTTTT
CDR3: CASSLAVTGELFF

J: TRBJ2-7
V: TRBV20-1
D: TRBD1
size: many
DNA: TGCAGTGCTAGAGCCCACGGGACAGGCCGTTACGAGCAGTACTTC
CDR3: CSARAHGTGRYEQYF

J: TRBJ2-3
V: TRBV3-1
D: .
size: many
DNA: TGTGCCAGCGGTGCTAGCGAGGACACAGATACGCAGTATTTT
CDR3: CASGASEDTDTQYF

J: TRBJ2-2
V: TRBV6-5
D: .
size: few
DNA: TGTGCCAGCAGTTCCTATAGGACGGGTCGGGCCGGGGAGCTGTTTTTT
CDR3: CASSSYRTGRAGELFF

J: TRBJ1-1
V: TRBV7-8
D: .
size: .
DNA: TGTGCCAGCAGCGGGGGGGGGGCGAACACTGAAGCTTTCTTT
CDR3: CASSGGGANTEAFF

J: TRBJ1-1
V: TRBV7-8
D: .
size: many
DNA: TGTGCCAGCAGCTTAGAAAGGGTAGGGGCCACTGAAGCTTTCTTT
CDR3: CASSLERVGATEAFF

J: TRBJ2-5
V: TRBV20-1
D: .
size: many
DNA: TGCAGTGCCGGGCAGGTCCAAGAGACCCAGTACTTC
CDR3: CSAGQVQETQYF

J: TRBJ2-1
V: TRBV7-2
D: .
size: many
DNA: TGTGCCAGCAGCTTAGAAAGCCTGTACAATGAGCAGTTCTTC
CDR3: CASSLESLYNEQFF

J: TRBJ2-7
V: TRBV5-1
D: TRBD1
size: few
DNA: TGCGCCAGCAGCTTGGGGACAGGGGATTCCTACGAGCAGTACTTC
CDR3: CASSLGTGDSYEQYF

J: TRBJ2-2
V: TRBV6-5
D: .
size: .
DNA: TGTGCCAGCAGTTGGACACAGAACACCGGGGAGCTGTTTTTT
CDR3: CASSWTQNTGELFF

J: TRBJ2-2
V: TRBV21-1
D: .
size: .
DNA: .
CDR3: CASSKEVGGGAGELFF

J: TRBJ1-2
V: TRBV12-3/TRBV12-4
D: .
size: few
DNA: TGTGCCAGCAATCGAGGTGGGGGAGGAGGTGGCTACACCTTC
CDR3: CASNRGGGGGGYTF

J: TRBJ2-1
V: TRBV9
D: TRBD2
size: few
DNA: TGTGCCAGCAGCGTAGCACGGGAGGGCGGGGGATCCTACAATGAGCAGTTCTTC
CDR3: CASSVAREGGGSYNEQFF

J: TRBJ1-1
V: TRBV5-1
D: .
size: .
DNA: TGCGCCAGCAGCTTGATTGGTCAGTCGAACACTGAAGCTTTCTTT
CDR3: CASSLIGQSNTEAFF

J: TRBJ1-5
V: TRBV2
D: TRBD1
size: few
DNA: TGTGCCAGCAATGGACAGGGCATGCAGCCCCAGCATTTT
CDR3: CASNGQGMQPQHF

J: TRBJ2-2
V: TRBV7-9
D: TRBD1
size: many
DNA: TGTGCCAGCAGCCCCCGGACAGGGGGCACCGGGGAGCTGTTTTTT
CDR3: CASSPRTGGTGELFF

J: TRBJ1-1
V: TRBV2
D: .
size: many
DNA: TGTGCCAGCAGGCCTCCGGTAGGATATCGAAAAGCTTTCTTT
CDR3: CASRPPVGYRKAFF

J: TRBJ2-1
V: TRBV29-1
D: TRBD1
size: few
DNA: TGCAGCGTTGAACGGGACAGCAACAACAATGAGCAGTTCTTC
CDR3: CSVERDSNNNEQFF

J: TRBJ1-2
V: TRBV12-3/TRBV12-4
D: .
size: many
DNA: TGTGCCAGCAGAATAAAGTTTAACTATGGCTACACCTTC
CDR3: CASRIKFNYGYTF

J: TRBJ2-1
V: TRBV11-2
D: TRBD1
size: .
DNA: TGTGCCAGCAGATACACAGGGGGCGATGAGCAGTTCTTC
CDR3: CASRYTGGDEQFF

J: TRBJ2-3
V: TRBV20-1
D: .
size: many
DNA: TGCAGTGCTGCGTCTAGCACAGATACGCAGTATTTT
CDR3: CSAASSTDTQYF

J: TRBJ1-1
V: TRBV29-1
D: .
size: many
DNA: TGCAGCGTGCGTTGGGGGTCGTACACTGAAGCTTTCTTT
CDR3: CSVRWGSYTEAFF

J: TRBJ1-1
V: TRBV29-1
D: .
size: many
DNA: TGCAGCGTTGAAGAGTGGGGGTCCCCAGAAGCTTTCTTT
CDR3: CSVEEWGSPEAFF

J: TRBJ2-3
V: TRBV7-2
D: TRBD2
size: many
DNA: TGTGCCAGCAGCTATCAGCGGGGGGGAGATACGCAGTATTTT
CDR3: CASSYQRGGDTQYF

J: TRBJ2-1
V: TRBV5-1
D: .
size: many
DNA: TGCGCCAGCAGCACCCCTCAGGGGAATGAGCAGTTCTTC
CDR3: CASSTPQGNEQFF

J: TRBJ2-5
V: TRBV5-6
D: .
size: many
DNA: TGTGCCAGCAGCTGGGGCGTTGCTGCTAGGGGGACCCAGTACTTC
CDR3: CASSWGVAARGTQYF

J: TRBJ2-3
V: TRBV5-1
D: .
size: many
DNA: TGCGCCAGCAGCGGCGGGGGCCCCGGTACGCAGTATTTT
CDR3: CASSGGGPGTQYF

J: TRBJ2-3
V: TRBV5-1
D: TRBD2
size: .
DNA: TGCGCCAGCAGCCCCATGGCGGGGGGCACAGATACGCAGTATTTT
CDR3: CASSPMAGGTDTQYF

J: TRBJ1-2
V: TRBV30
D: TRBD1
size: .
DNA: TGTGCCTGGACCCTAGGGACAGTAAATGGCTACACCTTC
CDR3: CAWTLGTVNGYTF

J: TRBJ2-3
V: TRBV5-1
D: TRBD2
size: many
DNA: TGCGCCAGCAGCCCTAGCGGGGGGGCCGGCACAGATACGCAGTATTTT
CDR3: CASSPSGGAGTDTQYF

J: TRBJ2-5
V: TRBV5-1
D: .
size: .
DNA: TGCGCCAGCAGCTTATCTCCCGCGCTACAAGAGACCCAGTACTTC
CDR3: CASSLSPALQETQYF

J: TRBJ2-6
V: TRBV19
D: TRBD1
size: many
DNA: TGTGCCAGTCGGGACAGGGGCTCTGGGGCCAACGTCCTGACTTTC
CDR3: CASRDRGSGANVLTF

J: TRBJ1-2
V: TRBV12-3/TRBV12-4
D: TRBD1
size: few
DNA: TGTGCCAGCAGTCAATTCCAGGGGGCGGAGGGCTACACCTTC
CDR3: CASSQFQGAEGYTF

J: TRBJ2-7
V: TRBV7-2
D: .
size: few
DNA: TGTGCCAGCAGCTTAGGGGCAGGGTTAATTAACGAGCAGTACTTC
CDR3: CASSLGAGLINEQYF

J: TRBJ2-1
V: TRBV7-2
D: .
size: many
DNA: TGTGCCAGCAGCTTAGCCCCCGTACCTTCTGTCAATGAGCAGTTCTTC
CDR3: CASSLAPVPSVNEQFF

J: TRBJ2-1
V: TRBV5-1
D: .
size: many
DNA: TGCGCCAGCAGTAAGAGCTCCTACAATGAGCAGTTCTTC
CDR3: CASSKSSYNEQFF

J: TRBJ2-4
V: TRBV5-4
D: .
size: few
DNA: TGTGCCAGCAGCTTGGCAGCGACCAAAAACATTCAGTACTTC
CDR3: CASSLAATKNIQYF

J: TRBJ1-1
V: TRBV15
D: TRBD1
size: .
DNA: TGTGCCACCAGCAGAGTGTACGACAGGGGTGAAGCTTTCTTT
CDR3: CATSRVYDRGEAFF

J: TRBJ2-1
V: TRBV4-2
D: .
size: .
DNA: TGTGCCAGCAGCCCGGGGCTGGTCTACAATGAGCAGTTCTTC
CDR3: CASSPGLVYNEQFF

J: TRBJ2-3
V: TRBV12-3/TRBV12-4
D: .
size: many
DNA: TGTGCCAGCAGGTGGGACACCCAGGGCACAGATACGCAGTATTTT
CDR3: CASRWDTQGTDTQYF

J: TRBJ2-7
V: TRBV19
D: .
size: .
DNA: TGTGCCAGTAAAGAGAGTATACAGGGCTACGAGCAGTACTTC
CDR3: CASKESIQGYEQYF

J: TRBJ2-4
V: TRBV28
D: .
size: many
DNA: TGTGCCACCAGCTTAGCCAAAAACATTCAGTACTTC
CDR3: CATSLAKNIQYF

J: TRBJ1-1
V: TRBV3-1
D: .
size: medium-sized
DNA: TGTGCCAGCAGCCGTGAGAACACTGAAGCTTTCTTT
CDR3: CASSRENTEAFF

J: TRBJ2-5
V: TRBV7-9
D: TRBD1
size: many
DNA: TGTGCCAGCAGCTTCGACAGGGACGAAGAGACCCAGTACTTC
CDR3: CASSFDRDEETQYF

J: TRBJ1-5
V: TRBV19
D: TRBD1
size: many
DNA: TGTGCCAGTAGATTAACAGGACAGGGTTTTCAGCCCCAGCATTTT
CDR3: CASRLTGQGFQPQHF

J: TRBJ2-5
V: TRBV19
D: TRBD2
size: .
DNA: TGTGCCAGTAGTACCCGGACTAGCGGGACCCAGTACTTC
CDR3: CASSTRTSGTQYF

J: TRBJ2-1
V: TRBV20-1
D: TRBD2
size: .
DNA: TGCAGTGCTAGAGCCCTCGGGGGGGCCTACAATGAGCAGTTCTTC
CDR3: CSARALGGAYNEQFF

J: TRBJ1-6
V: TRBV4-2
D: .
size: .
DNA: TGTGCCAGCAGCCAAGTGTCCGGGGCCCCCTATAATTCACCCCTCCACTTT
CDR3: CASSQVSGAPYNSPLHF

J: TRBJ1-5
V: TRBV7-2
D: .
size: .
DNA: TGTGCCAGCAGCCGTGCGAGGGGGGAGCCTCAGCCCCAGCATTTT
CDR3: CASSRARGEPQPQHF

J: TRBJ2-6
V: TRBV7-2
D: TRBD1
size: many
DNA: TGTGCCAGCATGACCGGGACAGGTTACTCTGGGGCCAACGTCCTGACTTTC
CDR3: CASMTGTGYSGANVLTF

J: TRBJ2-3
V: TRBV5-4
D: .
size: few
DNA: TGTGCCAGCAGCTTCAGGGCGGGGAGAGGGACAGATACGCAGTATTTT
CDR3: CASSFRAGRGTDTQYF

J: TRBJ1-2
V: TRBV28
D: .
size: many
DNA: TGTGCCAGCTTGGGGAAGTTTCCTAACTATGGCTACACCTTC
CDR3: CASLGKFPNYGYTF

J: TRBJ2-3
V: TRBV18
D: TRBD1
size: few
DNA: TGTGCCAGCTCACCCTCGGACAGGGGATTCACAGATACGCAGTATTTT
CDR3: CASSPSDRGFTDTQYF

J: TRBJ1-5
V: TRBV3-1
D: .
size: .
DNA: TGTGCCAGCAGCCAAGCGGTGAGAGCCCAGCCCCAGCATTTT
CDR3: CASSQAVRAQPQHF

J: TRBJ2-5
V: TRBV18
D: .
size: few
DNA: TGTGCCAGCTCACCCTACTCCAACCCTGGGGAGACCCAGTACTTC
CDR3: CASSPYSNPGETQYF

J: TRBJ2-3
V: TRBV7-9
D: TRBD2
size: many
DNA: TGTGCCAGCAGCCCCAGCGGGGGTAGTACGCAGTATTTT
CDR3: CASSPSGGSTQYF

J: TRBJ1-6
V: TRBV7-8
D: TRBD1
size: many
DNA: TGTGCCAGCAGCCGCGACAGGGATTCACCCCTCCACTTT
CDR3: CASSRDRDSPLHF

J: TRBJ2-2
V: TRBV4-2
D: TRBD2
size: few
DNA: TGTGCCAGCAGCCGAGGACCGGGACTAGCGGGGGCCCCAGCCGGGGAGCTGTTTTTT
CDR3: CASSRGPGLAGAPAGELFF

J: TRBJ1-2
V: TRBV5-1
D: .
size: few
DNA: TGCGCCAGCAGCTTGGATGGGGGTCAGGGCTACACCTTC
CDR3: CASSLDGGQGYTF

J: TRBJ2-5
V: TRBV6-5
D: .
size: many
DNA: TGTGCCAGTGGAGGGGCCCAAGAGACCCAGTACTTC
CDR3: CASGGAQETQYF